The source of this T cell receptor (beta chain) is a study of shared T cell receptors in the human thymus. Produced via immunoSEQ multiplex PCR; TCRdb's table is partial and in-frame only. The data show about 610,000 clones, with approximately 90% seen just once and over 0.008% held by the top ten. This clone was counted a single time. V dropped 0 bases and J dropped 5; count of bases not matched to a gene: 5. Germline assignment: CDR1 LGHNA and CDR2 YSLEER. The CDR3 runs to 15 residues. The sample was also linked to a second study, of human thymus T cells. This second study says: Corrective surgery for congenital heart defects was being performed on the healthy Finnish infants who were the donors. Corrective cardiac operations yielded the resected thymus tissue. Thymic and blood repertoires seemed to favor certain V and J genes. Highly overlapping thymic repertoires among unrelated individuals were reported in related research.

The genes are TRBV4-3 and TRBJ2-7; TRBD2 agrees at 9 bases. The receptor comes from a boy under three years old with a congenital heart defect. The specimen sequenced was thymocytes. The CDR3, as DNA: TGCGCCAGCAGCCAAGATAATAGCGGGAGCCACGAGCAGTACTTC. Translating gives CASSQDNSGSHEQYF.